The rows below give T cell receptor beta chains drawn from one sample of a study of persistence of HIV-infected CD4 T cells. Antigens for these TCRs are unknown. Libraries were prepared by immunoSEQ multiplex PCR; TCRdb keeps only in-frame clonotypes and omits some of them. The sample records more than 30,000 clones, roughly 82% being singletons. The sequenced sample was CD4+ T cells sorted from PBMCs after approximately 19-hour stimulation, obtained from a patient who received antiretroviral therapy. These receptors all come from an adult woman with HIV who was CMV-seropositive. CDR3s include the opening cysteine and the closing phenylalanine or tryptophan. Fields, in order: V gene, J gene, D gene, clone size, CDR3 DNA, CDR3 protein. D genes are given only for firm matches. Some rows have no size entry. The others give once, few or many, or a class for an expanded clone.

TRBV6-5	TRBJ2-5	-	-	TGTGCCAGCAGTTATCAAGAGACCCAGTACTTC	CASSYQETQYF
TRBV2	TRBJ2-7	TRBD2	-	TGTGCCAGCACCCTTCGAAGGCGGGGGGCGGTCGAGCAGTACTTC	CASTLRRRGAVEQYF
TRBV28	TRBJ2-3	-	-	TGTGCCAGCAGTTTATGGGGGGGCACAGATACGCAGTATTTT	CASSLWGGTDTQYF
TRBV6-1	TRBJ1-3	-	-	TGTGCCAGCAGTGAAGGTCAAGGGGGAAACACCATATATTTT	CASSEGQGGNTIYF
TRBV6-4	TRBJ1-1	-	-	TGTGCCAGCAGTGACTTCCGGGGTAAAGCTTTCTTT	CASSDFRGKAFF
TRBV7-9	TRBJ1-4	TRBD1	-	TGTGCCAGCAGCTTGATACAGGGGGCAAATGAAAAACTGTTTTTT	CASSLIQGANEKLFF
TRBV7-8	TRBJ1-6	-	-	TGTGCCAGCAGCTCAGACTTAAATTCACCCCTCCACTTT	CASSSDLNSPLHF
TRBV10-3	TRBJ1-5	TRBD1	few	TGTGCCATCAGTGATCAGGGGGCGACTAGGCAGCCCCAGCATTTT	CAISDQGATRQPQHF
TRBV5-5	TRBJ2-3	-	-	TGTGCCAGCAGCGGCGGAGGTTCTAGCACAGATACGCAGTATTTT	CASSGGGSSTDTQYF
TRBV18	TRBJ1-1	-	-	TGTGCCAGCTCACCACAGGGAAAGGGAGCTTTCTTT	CASSPQGKGAFF
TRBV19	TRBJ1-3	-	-	TGTGCCAGTAGTACCCCGACGCCTATTGGAAACACCATATATTTT	CASSTPTPIGNTIYF
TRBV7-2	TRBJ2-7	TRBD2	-	TGTGCCAGCAGCCCGGATCGGGGGGGCACCCGCTCCTACGAGCAGTACTTC	CASSPDRGGTRSYEQYF
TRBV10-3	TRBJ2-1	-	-	TGTGCCATCGGGGTAGGGGGTGGGGAGCCCTACAATGAGCAGTTCTTC	CAIGVGGGEPYNEQFF
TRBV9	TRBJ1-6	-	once	TGTGCCAGCAGCGTATCTGGGGCAGGGAATTCACCCCTCCACTTT	CASSVSGAGNSPLHF
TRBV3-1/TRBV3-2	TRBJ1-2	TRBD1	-	TGTGCCAGCAGCCACGGAGACAGGGGGCTTGGGAGCTATGGCTACACCTTC	CASSHGDRGLGSYGYTF
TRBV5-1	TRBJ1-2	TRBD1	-	TGCGCCAGCAGCTTGTTCAGGGGGCAGTCTGGCTACACCTTC	CASSLFRGQSGYTF
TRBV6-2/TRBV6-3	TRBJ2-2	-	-	TGTGCCAGCAGTTACTTGACAGCCCCGTTAAACACCGGGGAGCTGTTTTTT	CASSYLTAPLNTGELFF